This T cell receptor beta chain was sequenced in a study of early T cells in non-severe SARS-CoV-2 infection (dated by TCRdb to the early 2020s). For the wider study: Bulk RNA from unsorted whole blood was used for TCR sequencing, so alpha and beta chains could not be paired. Points the paper makes about the study in general: VDJdb matching was skewed toward anti-spike CD8 responses and likely underestimated virus-specific expansions, missing private and CD4 specificities.

The study was a case-control design nested within a healthcare worker cohort in London, UK, with weekly nasopharyngeal swab PCR tests and blood sampling. Healthcare workers were enrolled in the week of the UK lockdown, from 23 to 31 March 2020, and were followed every week for up to about 15 weeks. The library was prepared using 5' RACE. Sequenced on a NextSeq 500. The TCR library protocol attached unique molecular identifiers to individual cDNA molecules to correct for sequencing error and PCR bias. TCR alpha and beta chains were both sequenced, and the abundances of alpha and beta sequences in each sample were closely correlated with each other. In the paper's pipeline: Decombinator V4 was used to annotate TCR sequences for V gene, J gene and CDR3. Expanded TCRs were defined as changing significantly between any two time points under a Poisson model with p below 0.0001. TCR abundances were normalised to the total number of TCRs sequenced in each sample and reported as counts per million. MAIT TCRs were defined by TRAV1-2 paired with TRAJ12, TRAJ20 or TRAJ33, and iNKT TCRs by TRAV10 paired with TRAJ18. VDJdb, accessed 1 November 2021, was searched for CMV, EBV and SARS-CoV-2 annotated TCRs, excluding TCRs annotated for multiple antigens. TCRdb redid the processing of the public reads, applying fastp at Q25 and MiXCR, and retained in-frame beta chains. Entries are consolidated by CDR3 protein sequence, retaining the most common genes and DNA. TCRdb's processing, not the study's, gives the V and J calls here. A total of about 110,000 distinct CDR3 sequences appear in this sample, 10% to 15% of them only once. Of the sample, 3% to 4.5% falls within the top ten clones.

The CDR3 measures 13 amino acids from cysteine to phenylalanine. The kept DNA is CDR3 alone, 39 bases in frame from the first base. The germline V gene (reference sequence) provides CDR1 DFQATT and CDR2 SNEGSKA. V has 7 bases trimmed and J has 7 bases trimmed; junction bases matching no gene number 12. Regarding this clonotype: What this receptor recognizes is not known. Per-base qualities were not stored, and no clone one base away is much larger.

Sequencing was performed on whole blood, taken at baseline. The V gene is TRBV20-1 and the J gene is TRBJ1-2; 7 bases in between match TRBD1. The source is an adult who was a healthcare worker with PCR-confirmed SARS-CoV-2 infection or an uninfected control (not recorded which). The base sequence is TGCAGTGTCCCCGCAGGGGGATTCATTGGCTACACCTTC. It codes for CSVPAGGFIGYTF.